The 27 T cell receptor beta chains in this list originate from one sample, sequenced in a study of cytomegalovirus exposure and HLA in healthy donors. Vbeta (60) and Jbeta (13) primers were used in the PCR. The repertoire was sequenced with immunoSEQ multiplex PCR; TCRdb's copy has only in-frame clones and lacks some. Its clone listing holds tens of thousands of clones. The sequenced material came from PBMCs. Receptors originate from a man aged 18 to 29 in good health and CMV-seropositive.

The chain carries TRBV5-1 and TRBJ2-3; D gene uncertain. V dropped 0 bases and J dropped 4 bases, with 6 bases sitting between them. Germline V lookup: CDR1 SGHRS, CDR2 YFSETQ. This CDR3 spans 13 amino acids. The CDR3 nucleotides are TGCGCCAGCAGCTTGGGTCTCGCAGATACGCAGTATTTT. Its protein product is CASSLGLADTQYF.

This sequence joins TRBV28 and TRBJ1-1; tentative D call: TRBD1 (6 bases). The CDR3 extends over 15 amino acids. From germline, CDR1 is MDHEN and CDR2 SYDVKM. Trimming took off 2 bases at V and 1 base at J, with 11 bases between the two ends. The CDR3 bases are TGTGCCAGCAGTTTAACAGGGTTCGGGAACACTGAAGCTTTCTTT. This translates into CASSLTGFGNTEAFF.

V usage is TRBV18 and J usage is TRBJ1-5; 7 nucleotides line up with TRBD1. V lost 4 bases and J lost 5; bases outside the gene matches: 8. This CDR3 contains 15 residues. Germline loops: CDR1 KGHSH, CDR2 LQKENI. CDR3 region: CASSQGQAGDQPQHF. The CDR3 DNA sequence: TGTGCCAGCTCACAAGGACAGGCTGGGGATCAGCCCCAGCATTTT.

The rearrangement joins TRBV12-2 to TRBJ2-7; the table's D call, TRBD2, was not checked against the DNA. TRBV12-2 is labeled a pseudogene. The CDR3 is 14 amino acids. The CDR3 sequence is CASRCDYGLYEQYF. DNA for the CDR3: TGTGCAAGTCGCTGTGACTATGGTCTGTACGAGCAGTACTTC.

The chain has TRBV28 and TRBJ2-7, with D perhaps matching TRBD1 (8 bases). The CDR3 consists of 15 residues. Germline V gene data show CDR1 as MDHEN and CDR2 as SYDVKM. The V end lost 3 bases, the J end lost 3 bases, and 15 bases lay between the germline ends. CDR3 residues: CASSFPTGEGYEQYF. The DNA of the CDR3 is TGTGCCAGCAGTTTTCCGACAGGGGAGGGCTACGAGCAGTACTTC.

This sequence joins TRBV7-9 and TRBJ2-5; TRBD2 agrees at 14 bases. There are 18 residues in the CDR3. Unmatched junction bases numbered 12, after V lost 4 bases and J lost 5 bases. Per germline, CDR1 SEHNR and CDR2 FQNEAQ (reference sequence). In DNA form, the CDR3 reads TGTGCCAGCAGCTCGCCGGGACTAGCGGGGGTGCGGGGTGAGACCCAGTACTTC. Amino acid sequence: CASSSPGLAGVRGETQYF.

The rearrangement links TRBV7-9 to TRBJ2-7, with D perhaps TRBD1 (5 bases). V was pared by 7 bases and J by 0 bases, with 13 bases between. The CDR3 loop spans 14 amino acids. CDR1 is SEHNR, CDR2 FQNEAQ, per germline (reference sequence). The CDR3 DNA reads TGTGCCAGCACACGACAGCTTAGCTCCTACGAGCAGTACTTC. This gives the protein CASTRQLSSYEQYF.

V and J are TRBV18 and TRBJ1-4, with TRBD1 matching over 9 bases. With V trimmed by 3 bases and J by 4 bases, 3 bases remained unmatched. The V gene's germline CDR1 is KGHSH and CDR2 LQKENI. This CDR3 contains 15 residues. CDR3 sequence: CASSPGTGFNEKLFF. Here the CDR3 DNA reads TGTGCCAGCTCACCCGGGACAGGGTTTAATGAAAAACTGTTTTTT.

The chain couples TRBV25-1 to TRBJ2-7; TRBD2 matches 7 bases. Looked up from germline, CDR1 is MGHDK and CDR2 is SYGVNS. CDR3 length equals 14 residues. J lost 4 bases, V lost 6 bases, and 9 bases had no gene match. The CDR3 nucleotides read TGTGCCAGCAGCCTCAGGGAGCGGGGATACGAGCAGTACTTC. Residues: CASSLRERGYEQYF.

The J gene is TRBJ1-1, the V gene TRBV7-2; 9 nucleotides match TRBD1. CDR3 length equals 14 residues. Looked up from germline, CDR1 is SGHTA and CDR2 is FQGNSA. V shed 4 bases, J shed 1 base, and the junction held 1 base outside the gene matches. The CDR3 loop is CASSSGQGNTEAFF. DNA of the CDR3: TGTGCCAGCAGCTCGGGACAGGGGAACACTGAAGCTTTCTTT.

The J gene is TRBJ1-2, the V gene TRBV11-2; 8 nucleotides agree with TRBD1. The germline V gene has CDR1 SGHAT and CDR2 FQNNGV. V lost 1 base, J lost 6 bases, and 7 bases stayed unmatched. This CDR3 has 15 amino acids. The CDR3 region is CASSLVPQGANGYTF. For the CDR3, the DNA is TGTGCCAGCAGCTTAGTTCCCCAGGGGGCCAATGGCTACACCTTC.

In nucleotides, the CDR3 is TGTGCCAGCAGCTTAACGTCACAGGTGCTCACAGATACGCAGTATTTT. Translation: CASSLTSQVLTDTQYF. The chain uses TRBV7-9 and TRBJ2-3, with D perhaps matching TRBD1 (5 bases). Looked up from germline, CDR1 is SEHNR and CDR2 is FQNEAQ (reference sequence). This CDR3 region has 16 residues. Trimming took 2 bases from V and 2 from J, leaving 14 bases between them.

The rearrangement uses TRBV7-3 and TRBJ2-2, with unresolved D. The CDR3 contains 13 residues. Between the trimmed V and J ends, which lost 5 bases and 5 bases, there was a span of 9 bases. CDR1 is SGHTA, CDR2 FQGTGA, per germline. The CDR3: CASSASHTGELFF. CDR3 coding DNA: TGTGCCAGCAGCGCCAGTCATACCGGGGAGCTGTTTTTT.

This sequence joins TRBV5-1 and TRBJ2-7; TRBD1 is a possible D gene (6 bases). With 1 base removed from V and 6 bases from J, the gap between germline ends came to 14 bases. Germline V gives CDR1 SGHRS, CDR2 YFSETQ. The CDR3 runs 14 residues. CDR3 DNA sequence: TGCGCCAGCAGCTTGAATCAGGGGTTGACCGAGCAGTACTTC. Translation: CASSLNQGLTEQYF.

The chain couples TRBV29-1 to TRBJ2-5; 7 positions agree with TRBD1. The DNA matches TRBJ2-7 better at its end, which makes the J call doubtful. The CDR3 is made up of 13 amino acids. The V gene's germline CDR1 is SQVTM and CDR2 ANQGSEA. This CDR3 is CSATPTGSYEQYF. The DNA for the CDR3 is TGCAGCGCTACTCCGACAGGGTCATACGAGCAGTACTTC.

Comments on this clone: The germline gene is not matched at one end of the junction; a read error may be the cause. The chain recombines TRBV5-1 with TRBJ1-2, with D possibly being TRBD1 (6 bases). This CDR3 has 15 residues. Per the germline V gene, CDR1 is SGHRS and CDR2 is YFSETQ. CDR3 residues: CASSLGGQRDYGYNF. The DNA of the CDR3 is TGCGCCAGCAGCTTGGGAGGACAGCGAGACTATGGCTACAACTTC.

The J gene is TRBJ2-3, the V gene TRBV7-2; D not certain. Trimming took 2 bases from V and 3 from J, leaving 9 bases between them. This CDR3 contains 14 residues. Germline CDR1 and CDR2: SGHTA and FQGNSA. CDR3 bases: TGTGCCAGCAGCTTAATGAAGAGTACAGATACGCAGTATTTT. Encoded protein: CASSLMKSTDTQYF.

V and J are TRBV25-1 and TRBJ2-7; 9 bases map to TRBD2. This CDR3 region has 13 residues. Germline V gives CDR1 MGHDK, CDR2 SYGVNS. V dropped 6 bases and J dropped 3; count of bases not matched to a gene: 3. CDR3 coding DNA: TGTGCCAGCAGAGTTAGCGGGAGCTACGAGCAGTACTTC. The encoded protein is CASRVSGSYEQYF.

The rearrangement uses TRBV7-9 and TRBJ2-2; TRBD2 might be the D (7 bases). Germline V gives CDR1 SEHNR, CDR2 FQNEAQ (reference sequence). The V end was cut by 5 bases, the J end by 1 base, with 11 bases between. This CDR3 has 15 residues. The CDR3 region is CASSPRGGNTGELFF. CDR3 DNA sequence: TGTGCCAGCAGCCCAAGGGGGGGGAACACCGGGGAGCTGTTTTTT.

This rearrangement joins TRBV14 to TRBJ2-7, with 7 bases lining up with TRBD2. This CDR3 comprises 15 residues. Germline CDR1 and CDR2: SGHDN and FVKESK. V shed 4 bases, J shed 0 bases, and the junction held 6 bases outside the gene matches. Written as DNA, the CDR3 is TGTGCCAGCAGCCCAAGCGGGGTTTACTCCTACGAGCAGTACTTC. Translating gives CASSPSGVYSYEQYF.

The V and J genes are TRBV2 and TRBJ1-3, with D unresolved. Looked up from germline, CDR1 is SNHLY and CDR2 is FYNNEI. The germline V and J ends were trimmed by 5 bases and 3 bases, with 8 bases remaining between them. The CDR3 runs to 13 residues. As DNA, the CDR3 is TGTGCCAGCAGTCCGGGTAGTGGAAACACCATATATTTT. This codes for CASSPGSGNTIYF.

The chain carries TRBV5-4 and TRBJ2-2, with 8 bases fitting TRBD2. V shed 1 base, J shed 0 bases, and the junction held 5 bases outside the gene matches. The CDR3 contains 17 residues. Germline V gives CDR1 SGHNT, CDR2 YYREEE (reference sequence). CDR3 in DNA: TGTGCCAGCAGCTTGAACCGGGGGGGGGCGAACACCGGGGAGCTGTTTTTT. Translated, it gives CASSLNRGGANTGELFF.

The chain uses TRBV23-1 and TRBJ1-4, with 9 bases that match TRBD1. TRBV23-1 is recorded as an ORF, its role being uncertain. This CDR3 spans 19 amino acids. J lost 7 bases, V lost 0 bases, and 15 bases had no gene match. CDR3: CASSQSSGTGKLVSEKLFF. CDR3 nucleotides: TGCGCCAGCAGTCAATCGAGTGGGACAGGGAAATTAGTGAGTGAAAAACTGTTTTTT.

The rearrangement uses TRBV5-1 and TRBJ2-5; 8 bases are shared with TRBD2. The CDR3 has 15 amino acids. Trimming took 0 bases from V and 2 from J; bases not matched to a gene: 3. Germline values: CDR1 SGHRS, CDR2 YFSETQ. CDR3 nucleotide sequence: TGCGCCAGCAGCTTGGCCGGGAGGGATCAAGAGACCCAGTACTTC. Its protein is CASSLAGRDQETQYF. The full variable domain, with the rest looked up from reference TRBV5-1 and TRBJ2-5, is KAGVTQTPRYLIKTRGQQVTLSCSPISGHRSVSWYQQTPGQGLQFLFEYFSETQRNKGNFPGRFSGRQFSNSRSEMNVSTLELGDSALYLCASSLAGRDQETQYFGPGTRLLVL.

This sequence joins TRBV5-1 and TRBJ1-4, with D perhaps TRBD1 (6 bases). Trimming cost V 3 bases and J 8 bases, with 8 bases left between them. Germline CDR1 SGHRS, CDR2 YFSETQ. The CDR3 runs to 12 residues. The CDR3 DNA follows: TGCGCCAGCAGCTCACAGGGCGAAAAACTGTTTTTT. Protein product: CASSSQGEKLFF.

Turning to this clone: Additional DNA sequences in this sample encode the identical CDR3. The rearrangement joins TRBV5-1 to TRBJ2-1; 8 bases agree with TRBD1. This CDR3 is 15 amino acids long. The germline CDR1 and CDR2 sequences are SGHRS and YFSETQ. V lost 4 bases to trimming and J lost 2 bases; unmatched junction nucleotides: 5. This chain's CDR3 is CASSPGQGTYNEQFF. CDR3 sequence (DNA): TGCGCCAGCAGCCCAGGACAGGGCACCTACAATGAGCAGTTCTTC. Complete variable domain (other parts from reference TRBV5-1 and TRBJ2-1): KAGVTQTPRYLIKTRGQQVTLSCSPISGHRSVSWYQQTPGQGLQFLFEYFSETQRNKGNFPGRFSGRQFSNSRSEMNVSTLELGDSALYLCASSPGQGTYNEQFFGPGTRLTVL.

The genes are TRBV5-1 and TRBJ2-1; D perhaps matches TRBD2 (6 bases). The CDR3 has 14 residues. Trimming left V 2 bases short and J 0 bases short, with 6 bases between. CDR1 SGHRS and CDR2 YFSETQ come from the germline V gene. CDR3 region: CASSFGSSYNEQFF. The CDR3 nucleotides read TGCGCCAGCAGCTTCGGGAGCTCCTACAATGAGCAGTTCTTC.